One sample yielded the 3 T cell receptor beta chains listed below, sequenced in a study of response to subunit inactivated influenza vaccine. TCRdb re-called the RT-PCR reads through MiXCR, storing one row per CDR3 protein. The sample contains hundreds of thousands of distinct CDR3 sequences, 12% to 15% of which appear only once. The sample consisted of PBMCs from blood, taken around two weeks before vaccination. Receptor source: a man aged 45-60 years who received an inactivated influenza vaccine.

The rearrangement joins TRBV4-3 to TRBJ1-4, with D possibly matching TRBD1 (5 bases). The CDR3 is made up of 15 amino acids. Germline assignment: CDR1 LGHNA and CDR2 YSLEER. Trimming stripped 0 bases from V and 7 bases from J, with 12 bases between. The CDR3 here is CASSQDFQGSEKLFF. CDR3 nucleotides: TGCGCCAGCAGCCAAGATTTCCAGGGAAGTGAAAAACTGTTTTTT.

This clonotype was seen only a few times. The CDR3 DNA reads TGCAGCGCCCGCCCCGGGATTCAAGAGACCCAGTACTTC. Protein sequence: CSARPGIQETQYF. The genes are TRBV29-1 and TRBJ2-5, with D perhaps TRBD2 (5 bases). The CDR3 has 13 residues. The germline CDR1 and CDR2 sequences are SQVTM and ANQGSEA. V lost 7 bases to trimming and J lost 2 bases, with 14 bases between them.

This clonotype was counted a few times. V and J are TRBV12-3 or TRBV12-4 and TRBJ1-1, with D hard to call. This CDR3 is built from 16 residues. V was cut by 5 bases and J by 0 bases, with 16 bases left in between. The CDR3 DNA is TGTGCCAGCAGTCCCATACTGAGGGCGCTGAACACTGAAGCTTTCTTT. Protein sequence: CASSPILRALNTEAFF.